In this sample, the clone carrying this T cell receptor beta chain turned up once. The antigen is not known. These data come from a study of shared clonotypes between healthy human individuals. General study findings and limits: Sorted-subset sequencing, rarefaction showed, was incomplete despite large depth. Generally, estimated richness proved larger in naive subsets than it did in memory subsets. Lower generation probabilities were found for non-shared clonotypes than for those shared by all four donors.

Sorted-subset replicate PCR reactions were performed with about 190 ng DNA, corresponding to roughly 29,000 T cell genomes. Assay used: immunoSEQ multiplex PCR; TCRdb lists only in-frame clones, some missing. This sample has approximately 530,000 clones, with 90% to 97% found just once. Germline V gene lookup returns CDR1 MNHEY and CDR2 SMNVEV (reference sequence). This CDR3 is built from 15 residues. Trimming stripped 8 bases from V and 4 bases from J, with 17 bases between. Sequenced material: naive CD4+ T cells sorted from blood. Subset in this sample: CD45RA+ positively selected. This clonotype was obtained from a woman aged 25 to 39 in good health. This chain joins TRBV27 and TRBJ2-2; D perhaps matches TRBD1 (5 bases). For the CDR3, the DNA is TGTGCCAGCGCAAGCTATGGGCAGGGCACCGGGGAGCTGTTTTTT. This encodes CASASYGQGTGELFF.